This entry lists 24 T cell receptor beta chains sequenced from one sample in a study of OX40 agonist ivuxolimab in advanced cancers. Assay used: immunoSEQ multiplex PCR; TCRdb lists only in-frame clones, some missing. The data show roughly 72,000 clones, 81% seen once. Here the sequenced sample was CD4+ or CD8+ T cells sorted from blood, taken in a trial of the OX40 agonist ivuxolimab. All receptors come from an adult with an advanced solid tumor such as melanoma, head and neck, liver or kidney cancer.

The gene calls are TRBV4-3 and TRBJ2-5, with TRBD2 matching 8 bases. V lost 4 bases to trimming and J lost 2 bases; unmatched junction nucleotides: 6. The length of the CDR3 is 15 residues. Germline V gene data show CDR1 as LGHNA and CDR2 as YSLEER. CDR3 in amino acids: CASSLLLAAQETQYF. The CDR3 DNA reads as TGCGCCAGCAGCCTTTTACTAGCGGCACAAGAGACCCAGTACTTC.

The chain is built from TRBV28 and TRBJ2-5; 11 positions match TRBD2. V dropped 4 bases and J dropped 1; count of bases not matched to a gene: 2. Looked up from germline, CDR1 is MDHEN and CDR2 is SYDVKM. CDR3 length equals 15 residues. The CDR3 nucleotides read TGTGCCAGCAGTTCTAGCGGGGGGACCCAAGAGACCCAGTACTTC. Translating it yields CASSSSGGTQETQYF.

J is TRBJ1-1 and V is TRBV19; TRBD1 matches at 11 bases. Trimming removed 7 bases from V and 1 base from J; junction bases left unmatched: 20. This CDR3 contains 20 residues. Germline assignment: CDR1 LNHDA and CDR2 SQIVND (reference sequence). The CDR3 bases are TGTGCCAGTATCCGAGGATGGACAGGGGGCCTTGTGAGCAGGAACACTGAAGCTTTCTTT. As protein: CASIRGWTGGLVSRNTEAFF.

The rearrangement uses TRBV5-1 and TRBJ2-1, with TRBD2 identical over 12 bases. The CDR3 contains 16 residues. CDR1 and CDR2 (germline): SGHRS, YFSETQ. With V trimmed by 5 bases and J by 8 bases, 11 bases remained unmatched. CDR3 residues: CASRATPSGGVHEQFF. As DNA, the CDR3 is TGCGCCAGCAGGGCGACCCCTAGCGGGGGGGTACATGAGCAGTTCTTC.

This CDR3 reads CASSSLAGVETQYF. The CDR3 DNA follows: TGTGCCAGCAGCTCCCTAGCGGGAGTGGAGACCCAGTACTTC. V usage is TRBV7-8 and J usage is TRBJ2-5, with 10 bases matching TRBD2. V lost 4 bases, J lost 5 bases, and 4 bases stayed unmatched. Germline CDR1 SGHVS, CDR2 FQNEAQ. The CDR3 length is 14 residues.

The chain has TRBV6-1 and TRBJ1-4; D is uncertain. Germline V gives CDR1 MNHNS, CDR2 SASEGT. Trimming removed 0 bases from V and 0 bases from J, with 8 bases in between. The CDR3 length is 16 residues. The CDR3 sequence is CASSEASPATNEKLFF. The CDR3 DNA follows: TGTGCCAGCAGTGAAGCGTCGCCGGCAACTAATGAAAAACTGTTTTTT.

The chain links TRBV18 to TRBJ2-2; D is unresolved. Germline V gives CDR1 KGHSH, CDR2 LQKENI. The V end lost 6 bases, the J end lost 6 bases, and 8 bases lay between the germline ends. The CDR3 spans 12 residues. CDR3 sequence reads: CASSPNPGELFF. Here the CDR3 DNA reads TGTGCCAGCTCCCCTAACCCCGGGGAGCTGTTTTTT.

The gene calls are TRBV5-5 and TRBJ2-1, with TRBD1 matching 9 bases. Germline values: CDR1 SGHKS, CDR2 YYEKEE (reference sequence). The CDR3 loop spans 16 amino acids. With V trimmed by 3 bases and J by 6 bases, 10 bases remained unmatched. The CDR3 loop reads CASSWQPGQGANEQFF. In DNA form, the CDR3 reads TGTGCCAGCAGCTGGCAACCGGGACAGGGCGCCAATGAGCAGTTCTTC.

This clone appeared a few times. The chain joins TRBV5-6 to TRBJ2-5; D unresolved. Per the germline V gene, CDR1 is SGHDT and CDR2 is YYEEEE. CDR3 length equals 13 residues. Trimming cost V 5 bases and J 4 bases, with 12 bases left between them. The CDR3 DNA sequence: TGTGCCAGCAGACCGACGTGGCGAGAGACCCAGTACTTC. Translating it yields CASRPTWRETQYF. Variable domain in full (rest from reference TRBV5-6 and TRBJ2-5): DAGVTQSPTHLIKTRGQQVTLRCSPKSGHDTVSWYQQALGQGPQFIFQYYEEEERQRGNFPDRFSGHQFPNYSSELNVNALLLGDSALYLCASRPTWRETQYFGPGTRLLVL.

This chain connects TRBV4-2 to TRBJ2-2; D may match TRBD1 or TRBD2 (6 bases each). Trimming shortened V by 0 bases and J by 2 bases, and 10 bases separated the two germline ends. The length of the CDR3 is 16 residues. Germline CDR1 LGHNA, CDR2 YNFKEQ. The CDR3 sequence is CASSQEPGANTGELFF. CDR3 DNA: TGTGCCAGCAGCCAAGAGCCGGGGGCCAACACCGGGGAGCTGTTTTTT.

The chain couples TRBV19 to TRBJ2-2, with D possibly TRBD1 on 6 matching bases. The germline gives CDR1 LNHDA, CDR2 SQIVND (reference sequence). The V gene lost 3 bases and the J gene lost 0 bases, with 8 bases spanning the gap. The CDR3 covers 15 residues. CDR3 in DNA: TGTGCCAGTAGTATCACAGGGACGAACACCGGGGAGCTGTTTTTT. Protein: CASSITGTNTGELFF.

V usage is TRBV7-2 and J usage is TRBJ2-5; D is ambiguous. CDR1 SGHTA and CDR2 FQGNSA come from the germline V gene. The CDR3 spans 14 residues. V lost 3 bases, J lost 2 bases, and 10 bases lay in between. The DNA for the CDR3 is TGTGCCAGCAGCTTCTCACACGGACAAGAGACCCAGTACTTC. This codes for CASSFSHGQETQYF.

This chain links TRBV18 with TRBJ2-3; 7 nucleotides match TRBD1. Germline CDR1 KGHSH, CDR2 LQKENI. The CDR3 extends over 12 amino acids. The ends lost 4 bases at V and 9 bases at J; junction bases unmatched: 4. CDR3 nucleotides: TGTGCCAGCTCACAGGGGGCCGAAACGCAGTATTTT. Protein: CASSQGAETQYF.

The rearrangement uses TRBV5-6 and TRBJ1-2; D possibly corresponds to TRBD1 (5 bases). Germline V gives CDR1 SGHDT, CDR2 YYEEEE. The CDR3 loop spans 13 amino acids. V was shortened by 1 base and J by 3 bases, with 7 bases between the two germline ends. As DNA, the CDR3 is TGTGCCAGCAGCTTGTGGGGGGACTATGGCTACACCTTC. It is translated as CASSLWGDYGYTF.

J is TRBJ2-7 and V is TRBV2, with 10 bases lining up with TRBD2. Germline V gives CDR1 SNHLY, CDR2 FYNNEI. The CDR3 is 15 amino acids. V shed 6 bases and J 1 base; nucleotides not matched to a gene: 6. The CDR3 nucleotides are TGTGCCAGCAGGTACTCTAGCGGGAGATCCTACGAGCAGTACTTC. Residues: CASRYSSGRSYEQYF.

This chain uses TRBV28 with TRBJ2-1; 7 nucleotides match TRBD2. Germline lookup yields CDR1 MDHEN and CDR2 SYDVKM. The ends lost 2 bases at V and 6 bases at J; junction bases unmatched: 4. CDR3 length: 14 amino acids. The CDR3 region is CASSLAGVSNEQFF. CDR3 DNA sequence: TGTGCCAGCAGTTTAGCGGGGGTAAGCAATGAGCAGTTCTTC.

This rearrangement joins TRBV6-6 to TRBJ1-3; D is possibly TRBD1 (5 bases). CDR1 is MNHNY and CDR2 is SVGAGI in the germline V gene (reference sequence). The CDR3 is made up of 16 amino acids. The V gene lost 5 bases and the J gene lost 0 bases, with 14 bases spanning the gap. CDR3 coding DNA: TGTGCCAGCAGTCCGAGGGGAGGCGTCTCTGGAAACACCATATATTTT. Its protein product is CASSPRGGVSGNTIYF.

Of note for this clone: This likely reflects a read error, since a far larger clone is one base away. The V call is TRBV2, the J call TRBJ2-5; D call uncertain. The J call may be in error: the DNA end matches TRBJ2-7 better. CDR1 is SNHLY, CDR2 FYNNEI, per germline. The CDR3 is 10 amino acids. The CDR3 nucleotides are TGTGCCAGCAGTGAATACGAGCAGTACTTC. Its protein product is CASSEYEQYF.

The chain carries TRBV19 and TRBJ1-1; TRBD1 might be the D (5 bases). This CDR3 is built from 12 residues. The germline V gene has CDR1 LNHDA and CDR2 SQIVND (reference sequence). The ends were cut back, 5 bases at V and 9 bases at J, with 13 bases in the middle. The CDR3 region has the DNA TGTGCCAGTAGTTTAAGACAGAGCCAAGCTTTCTTT. Translation: CASSLRQSQAFF.

The chain recombines TRBV5-4 with TRBJ1-1, with 8 bases matching TRBD1. The CDR3 contains 13 residues. Germline CDR1 is SGHNT and CDR2 is YYREEE (reference sequence). Losses at the gene ends were 4 bases for V and 4 bases for J; bases not matched to a gene: 3. The CDR3 sequence: CASSTDRGTEAFF. CDR3 nucleotides: TGTGCCAGCAGCACCGACAGGGGCACTGAAGCTTTCTTT.

The gene calls are TRBV4-1 and TRBJ1-6, with 7 bases that match TRBD1. Losses at the gene ends were 1 base for V and 10 bases for J; bases not matched to a gene: 4. The CDR3 contains 14 residues. Germline V gene sequence: CDR1 MGHRA, CDR2 YSYEKL. The CDR3 DNA reads TGCGCCAGCAGCCAAGGACAGGGCGGATCACCCCTCCACTTT. This translates into CASSQGQGGSPLHF.

The rearrangement joins TRBV6-5 to TRBJ2-5, with TRBD1 as a possible D gene (7 bases). Trimming cost V 5 bases and J 5 bases, with 15 bases left between them. Per germline, CDR1 MNHEY and CDR2 SVGAGI. This CDR3 region has 14 residues. The CDR3 DNA reads TGTGCCAGCAGTGCCCAGGGGGGCCGGGAGACCCAGTACTTC. Amino acids: CASSAQGGRETQYF.

A few counts support this clone. This rearrangement joins TRBV4-2 to TRBJ1-3; a possible D gene is TRBD1 (5 bases). The CDR3 consists of 19 residues. Trimming took 2 bases from V and 4 from J, leaving 24 bases between them. Germline assignment: CDR1 LGHNA and CDR2 YNFKEQ. Here the CDR3 DNA reads TGTGCCAGCAGCCAACAGTGGTCGGGACGGCCAATAGGAGGAAACACCATATATTTT. It codes for CASSQQWSGRPIGGNTIYF.

In its sample, this clone was seen a few times. This chain joins TRBV27 and TRBJ2-7; the match to TRBD1 covers 9 bases. This CDR3 has 13 residues. Germline CDR1 is MNHEY and CDR2 is SMNVEV (reference sequence). Trimming removed 6 bases from V and 7 bases from J; junction bases left unmatched: 7. In DNA, the CDR3 is TGTGCCAGCAGGATACAGGGGGCTGGTGAGCAGTACTTC. Translated, it gives CASRIQGAGEQYF.